Listed here is a single T cell receptor (beta chain). This entry comes from a study of blood T cell repertoires in COVID-19. The protocol was immunoSEQ multiplex PCR, while the TCRdb copy is restricted to in-frame clones and leaves out a portion. The data contain about 190,000 clones, 70% to 85% of them seen just once; the ten biggest clones take up under 4%. Each participant's cohort was designated according to participant-reported clinical history. In germline, CDR1 is MDHEN, CDR2 SYDVKM. The CDR3 contains 14 residues. Trimming cost V 6 bases and J 4 bases, with 15 bases left between them. The sequencing input was PBMCs or T cells enriched from blood (not recorded which). The receptor was derived from a woman under 40 who had recovered from COVID-19. The J gene is TRBJ1-2, the V gene TRBV28; D perhaps matches TRBD1 (5 bases). For the CDR3, the DNA is TGTGCCAGCAGGGATAAACGGGGACTCTATGGCTACACCTTC. It specifies CASRDKRGLYGYTF.